This T cell receptor beta chain was profiled in a study of shared clonotypes between healthy human individuals (TCRdb year 2020). General notes on the study: The cohort included a few men and a couple of women between 18 and 49 years of age. For each donor, CD4 naive and CD4 memory were each given three plates, CD8 naive was given two plates, and CD8 memory was given one plate. To estimate repertoire size and how much clonotype sharing occurs between individuals, the study deeply sequenced the blood TCR repertoires of 5 or 6 healthy adults. Different laboratories and diverse techniques were used to prepare libraries and sequence TCR repertoires, to increase sequencing depth and limit assay-specific biases. Each donor's leukapheresis produced roughly between roughly 0.85 and 10 billion PBMCs. Overall study results and their limits: The genetic and exposure-history diversity represented was limited by the small number of donors. Rarefaction of sorted-subset datasets indicated incomplete sequencing despite the large sequencing depth. Clonotypes shared by all four sorted-subset donors showed higher generation probabilities than non-shared clonotypes. Sampling was limited to blood, and TCR repertoires in tissue likely differ from TCR repertoires in blood. Sharing across a handful of donors was observed for about 5% of naive CD4, 3.5% of naive CD8, 2% to 2.5% of memory CD4, and approximately 0.41% of memory CD8 clonotypes. Pairwise subsampling led to the expectation that sequencing depth would affect the degree of clonotype sharing among donors. Naive subsets generally had larger estimated clonotype richness than memory subsets did.

Using the deep immunoSEQ assay, multiplex PCR amplified TCR CDR3 regions from genomic DNA. For each cell subset, the extracted genomic DNA was distributed evenly across all wells of several immunoSEQ 96-well plates, and each plate served as one replicate. For sorted subsets, each replicate PCR was loaded with roughly 190 ng genomic DNA, equivalent to about 30,000 T cell genomes. The purified libraries were quantified using a Qubit 3.0 fluorometer, sized with a Bioanalyzer 2100, and then quantified again using the KAPA Library Quantification kit. Every immunoSEQ 96-well plate was sequenced on a dedicated single-read 150-cycle Illumina NextSeq 550 flow cell. Concerning the study's data processing: Because only junctional sequences without quality scores were contained in the immunoSEQ output, filtering matching that applied to full-length reads could not be performed. Sequences were annotated with PyIR, a Python wrapper for IgBLAST v1.9, and V/J genes and CDR3 were assigned using IMGT germline references. Reads were filtered out if the reads had weak V/J assignments (E-value above 1e-6), no CDR3, stop codons, out-of-frame junctions, or ambiguous translated residues. V3J clonotypes were defined as sequences sharing an identical inferred V gene, J gene, and CDR3 amino acid sequence. The percentage overlap between two repertoires was calculated by dividing the number of shared unique clonotypes by the size of the smaller repertoire. Richness of each repertoire was evaluated using RTK rarefaction, the Chao1 estimator, and Recon v2.1 estimates of unobserved clonotypes. Generation probabilities for all TCRbeta clonotypes obtained by the gDNA method from a few donors were computed using OLGA. Here the immuneACCESS table is served through TCRdb, limited to in-frame sequences with V and J called. Missing clones are a known gap in these copies; in checked studies unresolved V genes cover under half, and the rest lacks a known reason. V and J calls plus clone size are reproduced from that table; the DNA served to infer D and trimming. A total of about a million clones appear in this sample, over 75% of them only once. Together, the top ten hold approximately 1.5% of the sample.

The CDR3 holds 15 amino acids from the cysteine to the phenylalanine. CDR3 DNA only is kept here, 45 bases in frame from base 1. V and J are truncated by 5 bases and 7 bases respectively, leaving an intervening sequence of 15 bases. For CDR1 and CDR2, the germline V gene lists MNHEY and SVGAGI. Comment on this clone: What antigen it recognizes has not been identified. No quality values exist for individual bases; no much larger clone is one base distant.

The donors were healthy, HIV-negative adults who had no recently reported acute infections or vaccinations. Only Caucasian adults living in Nashville, Tennessee, USA were represented among the donors. CD4+ T cells were enriched by magnetic negative selection; naive cells were then positively selected on CD45RA, and the negative fraction formed the memory subset. Blood was obtained by leukapheresis, after which PBMCs were separated by Ficoll-Histopaque density gradient centrifugation and cryopreserved in liquid nitrogen vapor phase. Analytical flow cytometry was used to check the purity and quantity of each magnetically sorted T cell population. Each sorted fraction had its genomic DNA isolated and then quantified by UV absorbance on a Nanodrop 2000c.

Here the chain combines TRBV6-5 and TRBJ1-6; the D gene is unclear. The receptor was isolated from a man younger than 30 in good health. Sequences were obtained from memory CD4+ T cells sorted from blood. The cell subset or site label corresponds to: CD45RA-negative fraction. The CDR3 reads as follows: CASSPPGNSNSPLHF. The DNA is TGTGCCAGCAGTCCCCCCGGAAATTCCAATTCACCCCTCCACTTT.